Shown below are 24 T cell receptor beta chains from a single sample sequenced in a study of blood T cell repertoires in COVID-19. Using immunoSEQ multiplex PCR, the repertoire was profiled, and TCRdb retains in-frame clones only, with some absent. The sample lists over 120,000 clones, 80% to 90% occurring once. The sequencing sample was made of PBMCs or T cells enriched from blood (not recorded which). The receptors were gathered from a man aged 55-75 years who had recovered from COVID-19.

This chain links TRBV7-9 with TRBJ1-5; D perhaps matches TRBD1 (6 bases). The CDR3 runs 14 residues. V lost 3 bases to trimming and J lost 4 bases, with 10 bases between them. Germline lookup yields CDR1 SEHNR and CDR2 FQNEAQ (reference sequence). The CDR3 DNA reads TGTGCCAGCAGCTTCGGACAGAAGAATCAGCCCCAGCATTTT. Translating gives CASSFGQKNQPQHF.

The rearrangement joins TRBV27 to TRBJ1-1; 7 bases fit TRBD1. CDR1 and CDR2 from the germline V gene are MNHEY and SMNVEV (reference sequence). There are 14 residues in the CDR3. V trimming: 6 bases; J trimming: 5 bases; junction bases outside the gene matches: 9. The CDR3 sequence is CASRRQGLGTEAFF. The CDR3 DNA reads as TGTGCCAGCAGGAGACAGGGTCTAGGAACTGAAGCTTTCTTT.

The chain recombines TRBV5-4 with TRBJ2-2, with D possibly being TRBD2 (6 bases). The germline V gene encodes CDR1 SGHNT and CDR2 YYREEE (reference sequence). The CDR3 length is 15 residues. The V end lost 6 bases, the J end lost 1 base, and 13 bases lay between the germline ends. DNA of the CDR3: TGTGCCAGCAAAACGAACGGGGGGAACACCGGGGAGCTGTTTTTT. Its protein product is CASKTNGGNTGELFF. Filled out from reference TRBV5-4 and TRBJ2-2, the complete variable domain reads ETGVTQSPTHLIKTRGQQVTLRCSSQSGHNTVSWYQQALGQGPQFIFQYYREEENGRGNFPPRFSGLQFPNYSSELNVNALELDDSALYLCASKTNGGNTGELFFGEGSRLTVL.

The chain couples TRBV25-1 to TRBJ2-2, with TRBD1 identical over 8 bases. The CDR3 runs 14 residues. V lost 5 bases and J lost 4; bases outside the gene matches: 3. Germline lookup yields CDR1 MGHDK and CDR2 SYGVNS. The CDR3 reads CASSRTGSTGELFF. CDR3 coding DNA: TGTGCCAGCAGTAGGACAGGGTCCACCGGGGAGCTGTTTTTT.

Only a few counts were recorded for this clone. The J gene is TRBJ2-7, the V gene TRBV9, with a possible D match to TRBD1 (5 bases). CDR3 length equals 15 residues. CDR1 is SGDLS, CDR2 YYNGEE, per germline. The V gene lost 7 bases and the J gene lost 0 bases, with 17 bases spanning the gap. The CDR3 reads CASAAQLGPSYEQYF. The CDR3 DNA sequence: TGTGCCAGCGCCGCCCAGTTGGGGCCCTCCTACGAGCAGTACTTC.

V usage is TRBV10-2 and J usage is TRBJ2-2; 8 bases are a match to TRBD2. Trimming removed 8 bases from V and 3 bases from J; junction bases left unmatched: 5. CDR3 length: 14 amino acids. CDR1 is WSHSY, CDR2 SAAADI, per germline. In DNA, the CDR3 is TGCGCCAGCTCCGGGACTAGGGACACCGGGGAGCTGTTTTTT. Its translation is CASSGTRDTGELFF.

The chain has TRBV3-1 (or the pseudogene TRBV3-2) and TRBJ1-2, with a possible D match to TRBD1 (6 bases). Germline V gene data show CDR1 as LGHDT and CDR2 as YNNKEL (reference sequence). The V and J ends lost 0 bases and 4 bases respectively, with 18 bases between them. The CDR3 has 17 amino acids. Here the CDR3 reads CASSQDRPGEVGYGYTF. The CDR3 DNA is TGTGCCAGCAGCCAAGATAGGCCAGGGGAAGTCGGCTATGGCTACACCTTC.

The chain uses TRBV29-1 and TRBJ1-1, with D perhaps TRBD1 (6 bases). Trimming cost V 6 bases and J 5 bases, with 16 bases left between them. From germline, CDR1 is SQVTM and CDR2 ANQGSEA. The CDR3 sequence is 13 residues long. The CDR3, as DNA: TGCAGCGTCTCCTCGGGGGGCTTAACTGAAGCTTTCTTT. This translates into CSVSSGGLTEAFF.

The CDR3 bases are TGTGCCAGCAGCTTTATTAGGAGCGGCTACAATGAGCAGTTCTTC. Protein product: CASSFIRSGYNEQFF. This chain joins TRBV7-3 and TRBJ2-1; the D gene is possibly TRBD2 (5 bases). The V and J ends lost 3 bases and 3 bases respectively, with 12 bases between them. CDR3 size: 15 residues. Germline V gene sequence: CDR1 SGHTA, CDR2 FQGTGA.

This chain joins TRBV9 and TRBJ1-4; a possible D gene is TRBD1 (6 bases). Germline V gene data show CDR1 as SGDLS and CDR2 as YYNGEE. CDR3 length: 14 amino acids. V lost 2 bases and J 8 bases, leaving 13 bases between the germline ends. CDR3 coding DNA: TGTGCCAGCAGCGTGGGACAAATCGAGGAAAAACTGTTTTTT. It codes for CASSVGQIEEKLFF.

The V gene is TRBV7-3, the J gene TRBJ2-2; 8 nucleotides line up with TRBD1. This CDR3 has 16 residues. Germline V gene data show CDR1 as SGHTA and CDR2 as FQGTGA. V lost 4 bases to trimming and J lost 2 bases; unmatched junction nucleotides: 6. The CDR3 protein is CASSYRTGLNTGELFF. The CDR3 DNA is TGTGCCAGCAGCTACCGGACAGGGCTCAACACCGGGGAGCTGTTTTTT. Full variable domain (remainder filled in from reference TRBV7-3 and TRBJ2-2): GAGVSQTPSNKVTEKGKYVELRCDPISGHTALYWYRQSLGQGPEFLIYFQGTGAADDSGLPNDRFFAVRPEGSVSTLKIQRTERGDSAVYLCASSYRTGLNTGELFFGEGSRLTVL.

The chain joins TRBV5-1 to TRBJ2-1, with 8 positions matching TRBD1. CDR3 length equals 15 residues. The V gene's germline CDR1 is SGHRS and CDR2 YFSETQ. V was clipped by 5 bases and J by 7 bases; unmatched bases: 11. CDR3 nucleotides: TGCGCCAGCAGTTCTCAGGGGGCAAGGAATAATGAGCAGTTCTTC. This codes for CASSSQGARNNEQFF.

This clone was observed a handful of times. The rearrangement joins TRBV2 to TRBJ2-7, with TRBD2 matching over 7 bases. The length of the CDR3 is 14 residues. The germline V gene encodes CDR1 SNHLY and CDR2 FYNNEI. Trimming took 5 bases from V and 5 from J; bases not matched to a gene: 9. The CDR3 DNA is TGTGCCAGCAGTCAGACTAGCACAATGGACGAGCAGTACTTC. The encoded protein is CASSQTSTMDEQYF.

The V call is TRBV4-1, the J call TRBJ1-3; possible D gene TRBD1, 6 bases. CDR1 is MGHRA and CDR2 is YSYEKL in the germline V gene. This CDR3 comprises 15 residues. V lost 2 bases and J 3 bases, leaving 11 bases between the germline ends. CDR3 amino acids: CASSQTGYNGNTIYF. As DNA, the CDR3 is TGCGCCAGCAGCCAAACAGGGTATAATGGAAACACCATATATTTT.

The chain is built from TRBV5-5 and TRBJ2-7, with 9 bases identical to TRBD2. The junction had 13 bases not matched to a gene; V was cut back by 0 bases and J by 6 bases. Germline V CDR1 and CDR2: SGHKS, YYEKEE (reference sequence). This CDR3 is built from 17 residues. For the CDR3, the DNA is TGTGCCAGCAGCTTGGAACGTATGGGACTAGCCAACTCCGAGCAGTACTTC. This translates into CASSLERMGLANSEQYF. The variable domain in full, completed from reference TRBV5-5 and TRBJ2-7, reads DAGVTQSPTHLIKTRGQQVTLRCSPISGHKSVSWYQQVLGQGPQFIFQYYEKEERGRGNFPDRFSARQFPNYSSELNVNALLLGDSALYLCASSLERMGLANSEQYFGPGTRLTVT.

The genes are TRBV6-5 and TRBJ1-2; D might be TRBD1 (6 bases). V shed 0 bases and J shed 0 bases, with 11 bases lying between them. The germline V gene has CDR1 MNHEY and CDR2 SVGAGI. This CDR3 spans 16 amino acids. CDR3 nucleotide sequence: TGTGCCAGCAGTTACTCGGCAGGGGAAACTAACTATGGCTACACCTTC. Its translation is CASSYSAGETNYGYTF.

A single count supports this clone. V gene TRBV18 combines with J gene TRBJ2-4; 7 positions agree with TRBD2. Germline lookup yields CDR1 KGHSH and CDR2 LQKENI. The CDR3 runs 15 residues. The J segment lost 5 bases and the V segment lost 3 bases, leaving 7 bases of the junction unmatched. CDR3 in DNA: TGTGCCAGCTCACCCGCGACTAGCCGGGAAAACATTCAGTACTTC. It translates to CASSPATSRENIQYF.

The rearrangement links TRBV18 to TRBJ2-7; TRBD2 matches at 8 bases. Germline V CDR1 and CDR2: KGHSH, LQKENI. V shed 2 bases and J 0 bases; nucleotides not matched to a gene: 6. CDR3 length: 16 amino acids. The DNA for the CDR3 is TGTGCCAGCTCACCAGGCGCGGGAGGTCTCTCCTACGAGCAGTACTTC. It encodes CASSPGAGGLSYEQYF.

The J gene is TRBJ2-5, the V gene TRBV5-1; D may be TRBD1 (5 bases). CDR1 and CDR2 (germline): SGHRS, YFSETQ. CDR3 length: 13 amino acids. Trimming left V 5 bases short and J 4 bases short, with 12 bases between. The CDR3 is CASRATAGETQYF. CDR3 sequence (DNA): TGCGCCAGCAGGGCGACAGCAGGAGAGACCCAGTACTTC.

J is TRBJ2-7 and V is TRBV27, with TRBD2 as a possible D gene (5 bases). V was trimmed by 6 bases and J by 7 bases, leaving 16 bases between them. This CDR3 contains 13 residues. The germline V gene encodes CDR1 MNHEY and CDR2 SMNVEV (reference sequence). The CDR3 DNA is TGTGCCAGCAGCCCCGGGAAAATAGGGGAGCAGTACTTC. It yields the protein CASSPGKIGEQYF.

DNA for the CDR3: TGCGCCAGCAGCTACGGACAGGGGAACACTGAAGCTTTCTTT. Its translation is CASSYGQGNTEAFF. The chain couples TRBV5-1 to TRBJ1-1, with 8 bases matching TRBD1. The CDR3 extends over 14 amino acids. Germline V CDR1 and CDR2: SGHRS, YFSETQ. Germline trimming cut 3 bases from V and 1 base from J; bases unmatched to any gene: 2. Variable domain in full (rest from reference TRBV5-1 and TRBJ1-1): KAGVTQTPRYLIKTRGQQVTLSCSPISGHRSVSWYQQTPGQGLQFLFEYFSETQRNKGNFPGRFSGRQFSNSRSEMNVSTLELGDSALYLCASSYGQGNTEAFFGQGTRLTVV.

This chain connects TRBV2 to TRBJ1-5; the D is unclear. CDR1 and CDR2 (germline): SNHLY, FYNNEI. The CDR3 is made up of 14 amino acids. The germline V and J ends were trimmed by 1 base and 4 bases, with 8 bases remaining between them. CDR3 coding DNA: TGTGCCAGCAGTGAAGAGAGATTTAATCAGCCCCAGCATTTT. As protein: CASSEERFNQPQHF.

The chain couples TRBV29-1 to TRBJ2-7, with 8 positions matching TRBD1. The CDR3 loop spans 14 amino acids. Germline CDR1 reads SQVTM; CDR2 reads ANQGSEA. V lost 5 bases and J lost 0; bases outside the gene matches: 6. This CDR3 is CSVLPGQASYEQYF. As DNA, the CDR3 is TGCAGCGTTCTGCCGGGACAGGCCTCCTACGAGCAGTACTTC.

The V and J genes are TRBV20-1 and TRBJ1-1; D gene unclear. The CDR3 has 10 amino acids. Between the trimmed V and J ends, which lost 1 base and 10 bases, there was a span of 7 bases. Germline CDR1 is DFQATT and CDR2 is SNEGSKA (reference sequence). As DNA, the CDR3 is TGCAGTGCTAGAGGGCAGCGAGCTTTCTTT. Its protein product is CSARGQRAFF.